The clone carrying this T cell receptor (beta chain) occurred many times. The sample belongs to a study of T cells after yellow fever vaccination. Universal primer sites and UMIs were introduced during 5'RACE template-switching synthesis of TCR cDNA. TCRdb re-derived calls from the 5' RACE reads in MiXCR, one entry per CDR3 protein. The table includes about 96,000 distinct CDR3 sequences, roughly 10% detected once. The germline gives CDR1 SGHRS, CDR2 YFSETQ. Between the trimmed V and J ends, which lost 4 bases and 2 bases, there was a span of 9 bases. The CDR3 length is 13 residues. Study-wide results and limits: Subsequent to the booster, the majority of primary-vaccination clones reappeared (96% CD4, around 90% CD8). A small proportion of clonotypes was detected in both the CD4 and CD8 compartments.

The material sequenced was CD8+ T cells not binding an NS4B(214-222) dextramer, sorted from PBMCs, taken more than 13 days after the first yellow fever vaccination. The chain is built from TRBV5-1 and TRBJ2-5; a weak D match, TRBD1 (7 bases). The sequence came from a man in his late teens or twenties who received the YFV17D yellow fever vaccine. As DNA, the CDR3 is TGCGCCAGCAGCGCGGGACAGCAAGAGACCCAGTACTTC. This gives the protein CASSAGQQETQYF. The whole variable domain, filled in from reference TRBV5-1 and TRBJ2-5, reads KAGVTQTPRYLIKTRGQQVTLSCSPISGHRSVSWYQQTPGQGLQFLFEYFSETQRNKGNFPGRFSGRQFSNSRSEMNVSTLELGDSALYLCASSAGQQETQYFGPGTRLLVL.